Listed below are T cell receptor beta chains from one sample, sequenced in a study of blood T cell repertoires in COVID-19. The method was immunoSEQ multiplex PCR; TCRdb's version includes in-frame clones alone and lacks a portion of them. This sample carries roughly 230,000 clones, approximately 84% of them seen once, and the ten largest clones take around 4%. Sequencing was carried out using peripheral blood. The receptors were sampled from a man in his forties or fifties with acute or convalescent COVID-19. CDR3s include the opening cysteine and the closing phenylalanine or tryptophan. D genes are given only for firm matches.

d_gene,v_gene,j_gene,CDR3nt,CDR3aa
TRBD1,TRBV9,TRBJ1-2,TGTGCCAGCAGCGAAGGACAGGACTTCTTACGGGGCTACACCTTC,CASSEGQDFLRGYTF
TRBD2,TRBV11-2,TRBJ2-2,TGTGCCAGCAGGGCTAGATCGGGGGGAGGGTGGAACACCGGGGAGCTGTTTTTT,CASRARSGGGWNTGELFF
.,TRBV12-3/TRBV12-4,TRBJ1-1,TGTGCCTCTCTCAGATTAAACACTGAAGCTTTCTTT,CASLRLNTEAFF
.,TRBV19,TRBJ1-5,TGTGCCAGTAGTTCAGGGGCAGGGTTTCAGCCCCAGCATTTT,CASSSGAGFQPQHF
TRBD2,TRBV2,TRBJ2-2,TGTGCCAGCAGTGGGGGACTAGCGGTAAACACCGGGGAGCTGTTTTTT,CASSGGLAVNTGELFF
.,TRBV24-1,TRBJ2-5,TGTGCCACCAGTGTACAGGGATCGGAGACCCAGTACTTC,CATSVQGSETQYF
.,TRBV21-1,TRBJ2-1,TGTGCCAGCAAAACGGGACTAGCGGGAGTAAGGACGTACAATGAGCAGTTCTTC,CASKTGLAGVRTYNEQFF
.,TRBV6-5,TRBJ2-7,TGTGCCAGCATCCTAGGTGGCACCTCCTACGAGCAGTACTTC,CASILGGTSYEQYF
.,TRBV5-1,TRBJ2-7,TGCGCCAGCAGTCTGGCAGCGGGACACCTCTACGAGCAGTACTTC,CASSLAAGHLYEQYF
.,TRBV14,TRBJ1-2,TGTGCCAGCAGCCAAGGGAGATGGCAGTATGGCTACACCTTC,CASSQGRWQYGYTF
.,TRBV29-1,TRBJ2-7,TGCAGCGTTGGAGCAGGGGGGAAATCCTACGAGCAGTACTTC,CSVGAGGKSYEQYF
TRBD1,TRBV6-5,TRBJ1-4,TGTGCCAGCAAGGACAGGGGGCTCGGTAATGAAAAACTGTTTTTT,CASKDRGLGNEKLFF